This T cell receptor (beta chain) was sequenced for a study of T cell responses to AZD1222 COVID-19 vaccine. The length of the CDR3 is 17 residues. The V gene end was trimmed by 0 bases and the J gene end by 0 bases; junction bases not matched to a gene: 3. Germline V gene lookup returns CDR1 MNHEY and CDR2 SMNVEV (reference sequence). Assay: immunoSEQ multiplex PCR; the TCRdb copy retains only in-frame clones and omits some. The sample lists around 90,000 clones; approximately 83% were seen once. This clonotype originated in an adult in good health. This sequence joins TRBV27 and TRBJ2-5; TRBD2 matches 11 bases. Sequencing used peripheral blood, obtained on day 0 of AZD1222 vaccination. The CDR3 DNA is TGTGCCAGCAGTTTATCGGCTAGCGGGGGGAACCAAGAGACCCAGTACTTC. Translated, it gives CASSLSASGGNQETQYF.